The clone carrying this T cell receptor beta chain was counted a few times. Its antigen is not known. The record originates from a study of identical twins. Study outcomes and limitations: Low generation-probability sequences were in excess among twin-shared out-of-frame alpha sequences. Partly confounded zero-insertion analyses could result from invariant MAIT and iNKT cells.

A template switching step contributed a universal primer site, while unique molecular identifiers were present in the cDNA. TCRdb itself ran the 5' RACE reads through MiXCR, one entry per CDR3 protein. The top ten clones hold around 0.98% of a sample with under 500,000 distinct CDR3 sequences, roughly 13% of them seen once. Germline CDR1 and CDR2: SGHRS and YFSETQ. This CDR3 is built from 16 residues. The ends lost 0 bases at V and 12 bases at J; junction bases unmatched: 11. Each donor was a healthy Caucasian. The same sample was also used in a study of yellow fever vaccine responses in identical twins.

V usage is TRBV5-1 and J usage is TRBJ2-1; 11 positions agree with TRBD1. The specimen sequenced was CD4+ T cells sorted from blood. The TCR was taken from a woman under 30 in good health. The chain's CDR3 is CASSLAGTGGTYGQFF. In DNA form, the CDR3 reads TGCGCCAGCAGCTTGGCCGGGACAGGGGGTACGTACGGGCAGTTCTTC.